The rows below give T cell receptor beta chains drawn from one sample of a study of human T cells and chemical hapten exposure. TCRdb fed the 5' RACE reads into MiXCR, producing one record per CDR3 protein. The data contain under 150,000 distinct CDR3 sequences, approximately 20% of them singletons. Receptor source: a human donor in good health. CDR3s include the opening cysteine and the closing phenylalanine or tryptophan. Each record gives: D gene, CDR3 length, V gene, clone size, J gene, CDR3 protein, CDR3 DNA. The D gene is left open where the match is weak. Not every row has a clone size; where given, it reads once, few, many or a size class.

>TRBD2|16|TRBV7-7|few|TRBJ2-3
CASSSRLAGGPDTQYF
TGTGCTAGCAGCTCTAGACTAGCGGGAGGGCCAGATACGCAGTATTTT
>TRBD1|14|TRBV28|NA|TRBJ1-2
CASSQGRTGYGYTF
TGTGCCAGCAGTCAAGGGAGGACAGGCTATGGCTACACCTTC
>TRBD1|17|TRBV11-2|few|TRBJ1-1
CASSLEPGQGPNTEAFF
TGTGCCAGCAGCTTAGAGCCCGGACAGGGGCCCAACACTGAAGCTTTCTTT
>NA|12|TRBV19|NA|TRBJ1-5
CASSIEYQPQHF
TGTGCCAGTAGTATTGAGTATCAGCCCCAGCATTTT
>NA|14|TRBV7-9|few|TRBJ2-7
CASSPRAFTYEQYF
TGTGCCAGCAGCCCACGGGCCTTCACCTACGAGCAGTACTTC
>TRBD2|22|TRBV18|few|TRBJ2-1
CASSPTSGTSGSSMLVKNEQFF
TGTGCCAGCTCACCAACATCCGGGACTAGCGGGAGTAGTATGTTAGTTAAGAATGAGCAGTTCTTC
>NA|14|TRBV11-3|few|TRBJ2-5
CASSPQDFPETQYF
TGTGCCAGCAGCCCCCAGGACTTCCCCGAGACCCAGTACTTC
>TRBD2|16|TRBV12-3/TRBV12-4|few|TRBJ2-3
CASSPRTSGYTDTQYF
TGTGCCAGCAGTCCCCGGACTAGCGGATACACAGATACGCAGTATTTT
>TRBD2|18|TRBV18|NA|TRBJ2-3
CASSPLPASGKDTDTQYF
TGTGCCAGCTCACCCCTACCGGCTAGCGGGAAAGACACAGATACGCAGTATTTT
>TRBD2|16|TRBV6-6|few|TRBJ2-7
CASSYLTSGRPAEQYF
TGTGCCAGCAGTTACCTGACTAGCGGGAGGCCCGCCGAGCAGTACTTC
>NA|19|TRBV6-2/TRBV6-3|few|TRBJ1-3
CASSYDPQALPNSGNTIYF
TGTGCCAGCAGTTACGATCCCCAGGCGCTCCCCAACTCTGGAAACACCATATATTTT
>TRBD2|17|TRBV4-1|NA|TRBJ2-1
CASSPVFSGRALNEQFF
TGCGCCAGCAGCCCCGTTTTTAGCGGGAGGGCTCTCAATGAGCAGTTCTTC
>NA|17|TRBV15|few|TRBJ2-4
CATSREAFSKAKNIQYF
TGTGCCACCAGCAGAGAGGCATTCTCTAAAGCCAAAAACATTCAGTACTTC
>NA|14|TRBV6-5|few|TRBJ2-5
CASSYRGRQETQYF
TGTGCCAGCAGTTACAGGGGCCGCCAAGAGACCCAGTACTTC
>NA|15|TRBV20-1|few|TRBJ2-1
CSAPLKVGLGNEQFF
TGCAGTGCTCCCCTTAAGGTGGGGTTGGGCAATGAGCAGTTCTTC
>NA|17|TRBV5-4|few|TRBJ2-4
CASSFVGGALAKNIQYF
TGTGCCAGCAGCTTTGTCGGCGGGGCTCTAGCCAAAAACATTCAGTACTTC
>TRBD2|19|TRBV4-2|few|TRBJ2-5
CASSQDMIFEAGAGETQYF
TGTGCCAGCAGCCAAGATATGATTTTTGAAGCGGGAGCGGGGGAGACCCAGTACTTC
>NA|14|TRBV7-8|NA|TRBJ2-3
CASSLGVFTDTQYF
TGTGCCAGCAGCTTAGGTGTATTCACAGATACGCAGTATTTT
>NA|17|TRBV6-1|NA|TRBJ2-3
CASTEGATPASTDTQYF
TGTGCCAGCACGGAGGGGGCCACCCCCGCATCCACAGATACGCAGTATTTT
>NA|15|TRBV15|few|TRBJ2-7
CATSRDWGEAYEQYF
TGTGCCACCAGCAGAGATTGGGGTGAGGCCTACGAGCAGTACTTC
>NA|13|TRBV7-2|NA|TRBJ1-1
CASSLAGVTEAFF
TGTGCCAGCAGCCTCGCAGGGGTCACTGAAGCTTTCTTT
>NA|12|TRBV29-1|few|TRBJ2-5
CSVGGGLETQYF
TGCAGCGTAGGAGGAGGGTTGGAGACCCAGTACTTC